This T cell receptor beta chain was captured by sequencing in a study of blood T cells in healthy people across ages. Study background: Roughly one uniquely barcoded beta molecule per two T cells was captured. General study results and limits: Researchers judged that diversity estimates from one million T cells fell short of true values. A strong correlation between TCR beta diversity and naive T cell percentage was seen.

Alongside a J-beta primer mix, a sample-barcoded 5' primer served in a second PCR lasting roughly 6 to 12 cycles. TCRdb recomputed calls from the 5' RACE reads with MiXCR, one row per CDR3 protein. The data contain 630,000 or so distinct CDR3 sequences, about 30% of them singletons. Germline-derived CDR1 and CDR2 are SGHTA and FQGNSA. The CDR3 length is 14 residues. V lost 5 bases and J lost 2, with 13 bases in between. Individuals who donated were healthy Caucasians from Russia aged about 6 to 90. This clonotype showed up many times. No antigen is known for it. This receptor was taken from a woman aged 80 or over in good health. This rearrangement joins TRBV7-2 to TRBJ2-7, with D uncertain. Sequencing was carried out using blood. The CDR3 region has the DNA TGTGCCAGCAGCCAGGACGGTTTTGCCTACGAGCAGTACTTC. It encodes CASSQDGFAYEQYF. The variable domain in full, with the rest retrieved from reference TRBV7-2 and TRBJ2-7, is GAGVSQSPSNKVTEKGKDVELRCDPISGHTALYWYRQSLGQGLEFLIYFQGNSAPDKSGLPSDRFSAERTGGSVSTLTIQRTQQEDSAVYLCASSQDGFAYEQYFGPGTRLTVT.